The 4 T cell receptor beta chains presented below share a single source sample, sequenced in a study of shared clonotypes between healthy human individuals. Clones were sequenced by immunoSEQ multiplex PCR, and TCRdb holds only the in-frame ones, with some missing. The table records about 2.3 million clones, approximately 95% of them present only once. What was sequenced was naive CD4+ T cells from PBMCs. The subset: CD45RA+ positively selected. The receptors originated from a man aged 18-30 years in good health. Some clones in this sample may be carry-over from other donors' samples.

The CDR3 loop reads CASSLLSNEQFF. As DNA, the CDR3 is TGTGCCAGCAGTTTACTGTCCAATGAGCAGTTCTTC. The V and J genes are TRBV27 and TRBJ2-1; D is unclear. V lost 2 bases and J lost 6, with 5 bases in between. Per the germline V gene, CDR1 is MNHEY and CDR2 is SMNVEV (reference sequence). The CDR3 consists of 12 residues.

The chain is built from TRBV29-1 and TRBJ1-2, with TRBD1 identical over 8 bases. CDR1 and CDR2 from the germline V gene are SQVTM and ANQGSEA. V lost 7 bases, J lost 6 bases, and 13 bases stayed unmatched. The CDR3 covers 14 residues. Written as DNA, the CDR3 is TGCAGCGGTTCCCTAGGACAGGGTGATGATGGCTACACCTTC. It encodes CSGSLGQGDDGYTF.

The chain has TRBV12-5 and TRBJ1-5; D not resolved. The V end was cut by 6 bases, the J end by 4 bases, with 10 bases between. Per germline, CDR1 LGHNT and CDR2 FRNRAP. The CDR3 is 13 amino acids. In DNA form, the CDR3 reads TGTGCTAGTGGACGTGACCTTAATCAGCCCCAGCATTTT. Amino acid sequence: CASGRDLNQPQHF.

The chain couples TRBV7-8 to TRBJ2-7; D is unclear. The germline V gene encodes CDR1 SGHVS and CDR2 FQNEAQ. V gave up 1 base and J gave up 0 bases, with 16 bases separating them. The CDR3 sequence is 17 residues long. CDR3 loop: CASSLVVAGRSSYEQYF. Written as DNA, the CDR3 is TGTGCCAGCAGCTTAGTAGTGGCAGGCCGTAGCTCCTACGAGCAGTACTTC.